This TCR beta chain derives from a study of blood T cell repertoires in COVID-19. TCRdb's table, derived via immunoSEQ multiplex PCR, lists solely in-frame clones and lacks some. The repertoire includes about 100,000 clones, approximately 90% of them detected once, and about a third sits in the top ten. Note on this clone: The identical CDR3 is also encoded by other nucleotide sequences in the sample.

CDR3 length: 14 amino acids. V dropped 3 bases and J dropped 9; count of bases not matched to a gene: 3. CDR1 is KGHSH, CDR2 LQKENI, per germline. This chain joins TRBV18 and TRBJ1-6; TRBD1 matches 9 bases. The source of this sequence is a woman over 75 with acute or convalescent COVID-19. Material: peripheral blood. The CDR3 reads CASSPGQGLSPLHF. CDR3 nucleotide sequence: TGTGCCAGCTCACCGGGACAGGGACTTTCACCCCTCCACTTT.